The source of this T cell receptor beta chain is a study of a mutant IDH1 vaccine in newly diagnosed glioma. About the research overall: Of the patients given treatment, roughly 60% were male and about 40% were female, and a mean age of around 38 years was recorded. Most had both radiotherapy and temozolomide beforehand; others had only one. The study, taken as a whole, reports: The occurrence of vaccine-induced immune responses was seen in 80% to 95% of patients. Pseudoprogression seemed unrelated to changes in top peripheral T cell clonotypes.

As to this clone: Its antigen is not identified.

Method: immunoSEQ multiplex PCR; TCRdb's copy keeps in-frame clones and lacks some. This table holds tens of thousands of clones, 70% to 90% found once. The time point: baseline, week 1 (first vaccination visit). Treatment of the sample: pre-vaccination baseline after standard-of-care therapy. The input for sequencing was PBMCs, taken from a glioma patient treated with radiotherapy, temozolomide or both. This clonotype originated in a middle-aged man with glioma.

The CDR3 region has the DNA TGTGCCAGCAGCCCTAGCAGGAGCTCCTACAATGAGCAGTTCTTC. This codes for CASSPSRSSYNEQFF. This rearrangement joins TRBV7-2 to TRBJ2-1, with D possibly matching TRBD2 (5 bases). The CDR3 is 15 residues long. Per germline, CDR1 SGHTA and CDR2 FQGNSA. Between the trimmed V and J ends, which lost 5 bases and 0 bases, there was a span of 11 bases.